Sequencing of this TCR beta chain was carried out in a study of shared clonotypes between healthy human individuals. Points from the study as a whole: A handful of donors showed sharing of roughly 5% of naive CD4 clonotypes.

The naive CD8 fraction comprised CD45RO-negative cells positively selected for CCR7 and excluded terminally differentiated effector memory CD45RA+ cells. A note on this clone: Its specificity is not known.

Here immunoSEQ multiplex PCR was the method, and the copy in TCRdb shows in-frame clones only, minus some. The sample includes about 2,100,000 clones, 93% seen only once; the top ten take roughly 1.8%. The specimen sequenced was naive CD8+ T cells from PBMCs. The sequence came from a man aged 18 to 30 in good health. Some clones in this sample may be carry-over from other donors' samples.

The CDR3: CASSEGGTGVGQFF. As DNA, the CDR3 is TGTGCCAGCAGTGAAGGTGGGACCGGGGTGGGGCAGTTCTTC. The chain employs TRBV6-1 and TRBJ2-1, with D possibly being TRBD1 or TRBD2 (5 bases each). The CDR3 runs to 14 residues. Trimming pared 1 base from V and 12 bases from J, leaving 16 bases between. The germline gives CDR1 MNHNS, CDR2 SASEGT.